One T cell receptor (beta chain) is described in this entry. The CDR3 is made up of 18 amino acids. The V gene's germline CDR1 is MGHRA and CDR2 YSYEKL. V shed 2 bases and J 7 bases; nucleotides not matched to a gene: 12. The entry originates in a study of T cell changes during pregnancy in multiple sclerosis. TCRdb's table, derived via immunoSEQ multiplex PCR, lists solely in-frame clones and lacks some. The sample carries some 28,000 clones, 85% to 90% recorded once. This receptor was taken from a female donor in good health, enrolled as a control in a pregnancy study. The J gene is TRBJ2-1, the V gene TRBV4-1; 12 bases agree with TRBD2. The sample in question was CD4+ T cells from peripheral blood mononuclear cells, obtained in the first trimester of pregnancy. CDR3 in amino acids: CASSQFPLTSGSTNEQFF. As DNA, the CDR3 is TGCGCCAGCAGCCAATTTCCCCTGACTAGCGGGAGTACTAATGAGCAGTTCTTC.